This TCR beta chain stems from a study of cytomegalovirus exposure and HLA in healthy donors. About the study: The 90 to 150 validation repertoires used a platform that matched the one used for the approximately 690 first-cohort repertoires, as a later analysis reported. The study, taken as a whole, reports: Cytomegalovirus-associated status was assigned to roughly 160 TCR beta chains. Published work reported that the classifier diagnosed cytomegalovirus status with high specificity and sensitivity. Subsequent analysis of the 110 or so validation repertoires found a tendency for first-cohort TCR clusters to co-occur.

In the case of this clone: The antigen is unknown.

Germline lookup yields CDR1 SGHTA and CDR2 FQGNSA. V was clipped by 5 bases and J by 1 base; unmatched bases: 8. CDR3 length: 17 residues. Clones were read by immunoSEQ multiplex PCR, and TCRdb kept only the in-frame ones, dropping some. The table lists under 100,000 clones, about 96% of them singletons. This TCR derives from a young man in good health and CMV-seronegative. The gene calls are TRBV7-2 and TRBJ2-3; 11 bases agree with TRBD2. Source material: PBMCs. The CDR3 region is CASSPIAGGPGTDTQYF. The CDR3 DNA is TGTGCCAGCAGCCCCATAGCGGGAGGGCCGGGCACAGATACGCAGTATTTT.